This T cell receptor beta chain derives from a study of control samples from healthy donors and cancer patients. Sequencing was performed with immunoSEQ multiplex PCR; in TCRdb, only in-frame clones are kept and a portion is missing. The table lists about 59,000 clones, about 92% of them singletons, with about 1.7% in the top ten. Looked up from germline, CDR1 is MNHEY and CDR2 is SMNVEV (reference sequence). V shed 3 bases and J shed 10 bases, with 18 bases lying between them. CDR3 length equals 15 residues. The sequence was obtained from a man aged 40-50 years with colorectal cancer. This rearrangement joins TRBV27 to TRBJ1-4; D ambiguous. The sequenced sample consisted of PBMCs. The CDR3 DNA reads as TGTGCCAGCAGTTTTAGGAGCACCGGCTATGCAAAACTGTTTTTT. Its translation: CASSFRSTGYAKLFF.